The 10 T cell receptor beta chains given below trace back to one sample, sequenced in a study of T cells in women clearing cervical HPV infection. TCRdb's copy holds only in-frame clones and misses some; the assay was immunoSEQ multiplex PCR. Recorded here are under 45,000 clones; the top ten clones represent 1.4%. Sequencing used blood buffy coat. These receptors all stem from a woman between 18 and 70 years old with a cervical HPV16 infection that either progressed to CIN3+ or cleared (not recorded which).

Points on this clone: The read gets to within 3 residues of the CDR3 end, and the germline J gene fills in the rest. The V and J genes are TRBV29-1 and TRBJ1-5, with 10 bases aligning to TRBD1. The V segment lost 7 bases and the J segment 4 bases; nucleotides outside the gene matches: 4. Looked up from germline, CDR1 is SQVTM and CDR2 is ANQGSEA. The CDR3 is 13 residues long. Incomplete CDR3 DNA: TGCAGCGCGCGACAGGGGGCAAATCAGCCC. Amino acids: CSARQGANQP. Given in full, the CDR3 is CSARQGANQPQHF.

Regarding this clone: The CDR3 end falls 3 residues outside the read, so it is completed with the germline J gene. The chain uses TRBV6-2 or TRBV6-3 and TRBJ2-3; perhaps TRBD1 as D (5 bases). Germline CDR1 and CDR2: MNHEY and SVGEGT. This CDR3 has 14 amino acids. CDR3 in amino acids: CASRDPGQQETQYF. The CDR3 DNA, read in part, is TGTGCCAGCAGGGACCCAGGGCAGCAAGAGACG.

Concerning this clone itself: The read gets to within 3 residues of the CDR3 end, and the germline J gene fills in the rest. This rearrangement joins TRBV19 to TRBJ1-4; D not resolved. The CDR3 sequence is 17 residues long. CDR1 is LNHDA, CDR2 SQIVND, per germline (reference sequence). This CDR3 reads CASSIGLLASAANVLFF. The CDR3 DNA, read in part, is TGTGCCAGTAGTATCGGACTCTTAGCCTCTGCGGCCAACGTA. Full variable domain (outside the CDR3, taken from reference TRBV19 and TRBJ1-4): DGGITQSPKYLFRKEGQNVTLSCEQNLNHDAMYWYRQDPGQGLRLIYYSQIVNDFQKGDIAEGYSVSREKKESFPLTVTSAQKNPTAFYLCASSIGLLASAANVLFFGSGTQLSVL.

Note on this clone: The CDR3 end is not reached by the read, which stops 3 residues before it; the germline J gene fills it in. The chain recombines TRBV5-1 with TRBJ1-2; 10 nucleotides match TRBD1. The CDR3 has 18 residues. From germline, CDR1 is SGHRS and CDR2 YFSETQ. Unmatched junction bases numbered 17, after V lost 2 bases and J lost 7 bases. The CDR3 here is CASSFSRDRGKLWAGYTF. The covered CDR3 bases are TGCGCCAGCAGCTTTAGTAGGGACAGGGGAAAGCTATGGGCTGGC.

A word on this clone: The read ends 3 residues shy of where the CDR3 ends; the end is completed using the germline J gene. The genes are TRBV7-9 and TRBJ1-1; no clear D. Between the trimmed V and J ends, which lost 1 base and 0 bases, there was a span of 9 bases. CDR1 is SEHNR, CDR2 FQNEAQ, per germline (reference sequence). This CDR3 region has 15 residues. The CDR3 DNA, read in part, is TGTGCCAGCAGCTTAGTATCTAGGATGAACACTGAA. This encodes CASSLVSRMNTE. The entire CDR3 reads CASSLVSRMNTEAFF.

With regard to this clone: Read sequence stops 3 residues before the CDR3 end, and the germline J gene provides the missing end. The chain is built from TRBV5-4 and TRBJ2-7; maybe TRBD1 (6 bases). The ends were cut back, 3 bases at V and 2 bases at J, with 12 bases in the middle. This CDR3 has 14 amino acids. Germline V lookup: CDR1 SGHNT, CDR2 YYREEE (reference sequence). The sequenced CDR3 bases are TGTGCCAGCAGCTCCGGACAGACTGCCTACGAG. Protein product: CASSSGQTAYE. The complete CDR3 protein is CASSSGQTAYEQYF.

The CDR3 loop is CSATFSTDTQYF. Partial CDR3 DNA: TGCAGTGCTACTTTTTCCACAGATACG. The chain is built from TRBV20-1 and TRBJ2-3; D remains ambiguous. The missing CDR3 end, 3 residues past where the read stops, is filled in from the germline J gene. V shed 4 bases and J shed 2 bases, with 7 bases lying between them. CDR3 length: 12 residues. The germline CDR1 and CDR2 sequences are DFQATT and SNEGSKA (reference sequence).

Of note for this clone: The read gets to within 3 residues of the CDR3 end, and the germline J gene fills in the rest. The chain joins TRBV29-1 to TRBJ2-3; maybe TRBD2 (6 bases). CDR1 SQVTM and CDR2 ANQGSEA come from the germline V gene. The CDR3 loop spans 13 amino acids. CDR3 DNA, as far as it was read: TGCAGCGTTGTCCGGGACTTCCAAGAGACG. Its protein is CSVVRDFQET. The CDR3 in its entirety is CSVVRDFQETQYF.

A remark on this clone: The read falls 3 residues short of the CDR3 end, and the missing part is taken from the germline J gene. The chain has TRBV2 and TRBJ1-6; D perhaps matches TRBD1 (6 bases). V lost 8 bases and J lost 3, with 17 bases in between. The CDR3 sequence is 16 residues long. CDR1 is SNHLY, CDR2 FYNNEI, per germline. CDR3 protein: CASSREGVRYNSPLHF. The sequenced part of the CDR3 DNA is TGTGCCAGCTCCAGGGAGGGGGTACGCTATAATTCACCC.

On this clone itself: The sequenced fragment ends 3 residues before the CDR3 boundary, so the rest is inferred from the germline J gene. The chain links TRBV19 to TRBJ2-7; 11 bases line up with TRBD2. Germline trimming cut 5 bases from V and 5 bases from J; bases unmatched to any gene: 5. This CDR3 is 14 amino acids long. Germline V gene data show CDR1 as LNHDA and CDR2 as SQIVND (reference sequence). The CDR3 loop reads CASSVLTSGDEQYF. The CDR3 bases that were read are TGTGCCAGTAGTGTTTTGACTAGCGGGGACGAG.